These 25 T cell receptor beta chains were sequenced from one sample in a study of CD8+ T cells in alopecia areata. RNA extraction and reverse transcription yielded cDNA as sequencing template. Measured with immunoSEQ multiplex PCR; TCRdb has only the in-frame clones, and not every one. This sample carries some 240,000 clones, approximately 61% of them seen once, and the ten largest clones take under 0.5%. This specimen was CD4+ T cells sorted from blood, taken at week 0. These receptors were taken from a human donor with alopecia areata.

This clone has a handful of counts. V is TRBV4-1 and J is TRBJ2-3; 7 bases agree with TRBD2. V shed 4 bases and J 2 bases; nucleotides not matched to a gene: 3. The CDR3 is 14 amino acids. Germline V gene lookup returns CDR1 MGHRA and CDR2 YSYEKL. The CDR3 region is CASSPTSSTDTQYF. The CDR3 DNA sequence: TGCGCCAGCAGCCCGACTAGCTCCACAGATACGCAGTATTTT.

With respect to this clone: One end of the junction fails to match germline, which may point to a read error. The CDR3 coding sequence is TGTGCCAGCAGCCAAGGCGGGTTTGGGGATAATTCACCCCTCCACTTT. It is translated as CASSQGGFGDNSPLHF. The V and J genes are TRBV4-1 and TRBJ1-6; D is ambiguous. Germline lookup yields CDR1 MGHRA and CDR2 YSYEKL. This CDR3 region has 16 residues.

The chain combines TRBV4-1 with TRBJ2-7; D gene unclear. There are 14 residues in the CDR3. The germline V and J ends were trimmed by 4 bases and 2 bases, with 12 bases remaining between them. Germline values: CDR1 MGHRA, CDR2 YSYEKL. In DNA form, the CDR3 reads TGCGCCAGCAGCCCCTACCCTGTGACCTACGAGCAGTACTTC. It codes for CASSPYPVTYEQYF.

This clone was seen ten or more times. The chain is built from TRBV11-2 and TRBJ2-2, with TRBD1 as a possible D gene (6 bases). Trimming removed 7 bases from V and 4 bases from J, with 16 bases in between. Germline CDR1 reads SGHAT; CDR2 reads FQNNGV. This CDR3 spans 15 amino acids. The CDR3 region has the DNA TGTGCCAGCAAGGGGAGACAGGCGGGCACCGGGGAGCTGTTTTTT. Protein sequence: CASKGRQAGTGELFF.

This clone showed up just a few times. The chain is built from TRBV29-1 and TRBJ1-2, with 8 bases lining up with TRBD1. The CDR3 runs to 12 residues. V was pared by 5 bases and J by 6 bases, with 5 bases of the junction left unmatched. Germline-derived CDR1 and CDR2 are SQVTM and ANQGSEA. Here the CDR3 DNA reads TGCAGCGTTATCAGGGGGCATGATGGCTACACCTTC. Protein: CSVIRGHDGYTF.

This clone was counted only a few times. The identical CDR3 is also encoded by other nucleotide sequences in the sample. The chain links TRBV7-9 to TRBJ1-2; D is possibly TRBD1 (5 bases). The CDR3 sequence is 13 residues long. Trimming took 4 bases from V and 4 from J, leaving 10 bases between them. Germline V gene data show CDR1 as SEHNR and CDR2 as FQNEAQ (reference sequence). The CDR3 nucleotides read TGTGCCAGCAGCTCTGGGCAGGGCTATGGCTACACCTTC. Its protein is CASSSGQGYGYTF.

CDR3 nucleotides: TGTGCCTGGAGTACCCCCGGGACAGGTCTTGGAGCTTTCTTT. This encodes CAWSTPGTGLGAFF. The chain carries TRBV30 and TRBJ1-1; TRBD1 matches 8 bases. The CDR3 runs to 14 residues. The V gene end was trimmed by 2 bases and the J gene end by 10 bases; junction bases not matched to a gene: 12. CDR1 is GTSNPN, CDR2 SVGIG, per germline (reference sequence).

The chain is built from TRBV30 and TRBJ1-5; D uncertain. CDR1 GTSNPN and CDR2 SVGIG come from the germline V gene (reference sequence). The CDR3 length is 13 residues. V was trimmed by 2 bases and J by 4 bases, leaving 9 bases between them. The CDR3 DNA reads TGTGCCTGGAGTAGGTCAGGTAATCAGCCCCAGCATTTT. It is translated as CAWSRSGNQPQHF.

The V call is TRBV29-1, the J call TRBJ1-4; D gene ambiguous. V lost 6 bases, J lost 4 bases, and 12 bases lay in between. This CDR3 has 13 residues. Germline CDR1 reads SQVTM; CDR2 reads ANQGSEA. The CDR3 loop is CSVTPRLNEKLFF. The CDR3 region has the DNA TGCAGCGTGACACCTCGCCTTAATGAAAAACTGTTTTTT. The variable domain in full, completed from reference TRBV29-1 and TRBJ1-4, reads SAVISQKPSRDICQRGTSLTIQCQVDSQVTMMFWYRQQPGQSLTLIATANQGSEATYESGFVIDKFPISRPNLTFSTLTVSNMSPEDSSIYLCSVTPRLNEKLFFGSGTQLSVL.

The sample holds a few counts of this clone. The genes are TRBV4-1 and TRBJ2-7; 8 bases agree with TRBD2. V shed 1 base, J shed 7 bases, and the junction held 6 bases outside the gene matches. Germline CDR1 MGHRA, CDR2 YSYEKL. The CDR3 covers 14 residues. DNA of the CDR3: TGCGCCAGCAGCCAAGTCGGGGGGGTAGGAGAGCAGTACTTC. Translated, it gives CASSQVGGVGEQYF.

In nucleotides, the CDR3 is TGTGCCAGCCGGGATTTGGGCTCTGGGGCCAACGTCCTGACTTTC. This sequence encodes CASRDLGSGANVLTF. The rearrangement uses TRBV27 and TRBJ2-6, with a weak D call TRBD2 (5 bases). Between the trimmed V and J ends, which lost 8 bases and 0 bases, there was a span of 11 bases. The CDR3 sequence is 15 residues long. Germline V gene data show CDR1 as MNHEY and CDR2 as SMNVEV (reference sequence).

The V gene is TRBV11-2, the J gene TRBJ1-1; D might be TRBD1 (6 bases). Trimming removed 5 bases at V and 4 bases at J, with 20 bases between. The CDR3 length is 16 residues. Germline loops: CDR1 SGHAT, CDR2 FQNNGV. The chain's CDR3 is CASSRPWDKVGTEAFF. The CDR3 bases are TGTGCCAGCAGCCGGCCCTGGGACAAGGTGGGCACTGAAGCTTTCTTT.

The chain has TRBV6-5 and TRBJ1-6; no reliable D call. Germline V lookup: CDR1 MNHEY, CDR2 SVGAGI. V lost 6 bases to trimming and J lost 14 bases, with 14 bases between them. The CDR3 extends over 12 amino acids. CDR3 amino acids: CASSPGPLTLHF. The DNA for the CDR3 is TGTGCCAGCAGCCCTGGTCCGCTCACCCTCCACTTT.

The chain links TRBV27 to TRBJ2-7, with TRBD1 identical over 7 bases. The CDR3 length is 14 residues. CDR1 MNHEY and CDR2 SMNVEV come from the germline V gene (reference sequence). V was clipped by 6 bases and J by 2 bases; unmatched bases: 7. The CDR3 sequence: CASRRRDRAYEQYF. CDR3 nucleotides: TGTGCCAGCAGAAGACGGGACAGAGCCTACGAGCAGTACTTC.

V gene TRBV29-1 combines with J gene TRBJ1-1; a possible D gene is TRBD1 (5 bases). V was cut by 7 bases and J by 6 bases, with 12 bases left in between. CDR3 length equals 11 residues. Per germline, CDR1 SQVTM and CDR2 ANQGSEA. The CDR3 region has the DNA TGCAGCGCCACCCGGGGGTCTGAAGCTTTCTTT. Amino acids: CSATRGSEAFF.

This clone has only a few counts. Other nucleotide sequences in the sample specify the same CDR3. This rearrangement joins TRBV29-1 to TRBJ1-1, with TRBD1 matching over 10 bases. Germline CDR1 is SQVTM and CDR2 is ANQGSEA. The CDR3 runs to 13 residues. V shed 5 bases, J shed 1 base, and the junction held 1 base outside the gene matches. The CDR3, as DNA: TGCAGCGTTAGGACAGGGGGGAACACTGAAGCTTTCTTT. Amino acids: CSVRTGGNTEAFF.

Worth noting for this clone: This same CDR3 is encoded by further DNA sequences in the sample. The gene calls are TRBV29-1 and TRBJ2-3; TRBD2 agrees at 9 bases. The V gene's germline CDR1 is SQVTM and CDR2 ANQGSEA. J gave up 2 bases and V 4 bases, and 1 base lay outside the gene matches. This CDR3 spans 13 amino acids. The CDR3 nucleotides read TGCAGCGTTGGGGGACTAGCCACAGATACGCAGTATTTT. As protein: CSVGGLATDTQYF.

The V gene is TRBV29-1, the J gene TRBJ2-7; D is unclear. Germline V CDR1 and CDR2: SQVTM, ANQGSEA. V was cut by 0 bases and J by 4 bases, with 7 bases left in between. CDR3 length: 12 amino acids. This CDR3 reads CSVEDQPYEQYF. Written as DNA, the CDR3 is TGCAGCGTTGAAGATCAACCTTACGAGCAGTACTTC.

This clone was seen a single time. The V and J genes are TRBV5-1 and TRBJ1-2; 9 bases align to TRBD1. Germline-derived CDR1 and CDR2 are SGHRS and YFSETQ. The CDR3 is 14 amino acids. V lost 3 bases, J lost 6 bases, and 6 bases stayed unmatched. For the CDR3, the DNA is TGCGCCAGCAGCTCCTCCGGGACAGGGAATGGCTACACCTTC. Translation: CASSSSGTGNGYTF.

This clone came up a few times. The genes are TRBV25-1 and TRBJ2-1; no firm D call. V was clipped by 6 bases and J by 9 bases, with 6 bases between them. CDR1 and CDR2 (germline): MGHDK, SYGVNS. The length of the CDR3 is 10 residues. The CDR3 DNA reads TGTGCCAGCAGGGTCCTTGAGCAGTTCTTC. It codes for CASRVLEQFF.

This clone was recorded a few times. The chain recombines TRBV6-1 with TRBJ2-7; no firm D call. The CDR3 is made up of 15 amino acids. The germline gives CDR1 MNHNS, CDR2 SASEGT. Trimming left V 3 bases short and J 6 bases short, with 18 bases between. The CDR3 sequence is CASSEPGQLSGEQYF. The CDR3 nucleotides are TGTGCCAGCAGTGAGCCGGGCCAACTGAGTGGCGAGCAGTACTTC.

This chain joins TRBV15 and TRBJ2-7; the match to TRBD2 covers 7 bases. CDR3 length equals 14 residues. With 8 bases clipped from V and 2 bases from J, the junction kept 9 bases outside the gene matches. Germline V CDR1 and CDR2: LNHNV, YYDKDF (reference sequence). CDR3: CATGRGELTYEQYF. The CDR3 nucleotides read TGTGCCACCGGCCGGGGGGAGCTCACCTACGAGCAGTACTTC.

This clone was observed a handful of times. The sample contains more than one DNA sequence encoding this CDR3. The chain carries TRBV6-1 and TRBJ1-1; D is undetermined. The CDR3 loop spans 14 amino acids. Germline V gene lookup returns CDR1 MNHNS and CDR2 SASEGT. Trimming took off 0 bases at V and 1 base at J, with 6 bases between the two ends. The CDR3 spells CASSEAWGNTEAFF. CDR3 in DNA: TGTGCCAGCAGTGAAGCGTGGGGGAACACTGAAGCTTTCTTT.

The CDR3 loop is CASSGGTGGLGSQPQHF. CDR3 nucleotides: TGTGCCAGCAGCGGCGGGACAGGGGGACTAGGAAGTCAGCCCCAGCATTTT. The chain has TRBV7-2 and TRBJ1-5; 11 positions match TRBD1. The ends lost 5 bases at V and 6 bases at J; junction bases unmatched: 12. Germline CDR1 SGHTA, CDR2 FQGNSA. The CDR3 loop spans 17 amino acids.

The chain carries TRBV29-1 and TRBJ2-3, with a weak D call TRBD1 (5 bases). The CDR3 is made up of 13 amino acids. Germline assignment: CDR1 SQVTM and CDR2 ANQGSEA. V lost 5 bases to trimming and J lost 2 bases, with 11 bases between them. CDR3 in DNA: TGCAGCGTTAAGGGGCAGGTCACAGATACGCAGTATTTT. This encodes CSVKGQVTDTQYF.